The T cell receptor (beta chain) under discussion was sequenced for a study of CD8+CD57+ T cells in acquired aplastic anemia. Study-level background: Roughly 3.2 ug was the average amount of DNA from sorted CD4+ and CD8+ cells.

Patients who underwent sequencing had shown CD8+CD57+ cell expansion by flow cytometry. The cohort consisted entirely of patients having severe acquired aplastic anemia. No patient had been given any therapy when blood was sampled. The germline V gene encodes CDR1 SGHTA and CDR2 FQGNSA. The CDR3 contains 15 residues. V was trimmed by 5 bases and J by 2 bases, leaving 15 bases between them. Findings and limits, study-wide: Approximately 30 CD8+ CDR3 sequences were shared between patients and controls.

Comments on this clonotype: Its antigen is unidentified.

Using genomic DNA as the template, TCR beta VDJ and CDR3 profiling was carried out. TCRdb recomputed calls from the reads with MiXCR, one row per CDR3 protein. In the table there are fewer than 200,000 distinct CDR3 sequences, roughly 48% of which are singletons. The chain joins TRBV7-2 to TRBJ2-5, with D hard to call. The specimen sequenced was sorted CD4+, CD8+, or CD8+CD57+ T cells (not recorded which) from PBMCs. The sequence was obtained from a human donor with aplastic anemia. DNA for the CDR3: TGTGCCAGCAGCCTAGGAGTACCAAGTCAAGAGACCCAGTACTTC. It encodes CASSLGVPSQETQYF.